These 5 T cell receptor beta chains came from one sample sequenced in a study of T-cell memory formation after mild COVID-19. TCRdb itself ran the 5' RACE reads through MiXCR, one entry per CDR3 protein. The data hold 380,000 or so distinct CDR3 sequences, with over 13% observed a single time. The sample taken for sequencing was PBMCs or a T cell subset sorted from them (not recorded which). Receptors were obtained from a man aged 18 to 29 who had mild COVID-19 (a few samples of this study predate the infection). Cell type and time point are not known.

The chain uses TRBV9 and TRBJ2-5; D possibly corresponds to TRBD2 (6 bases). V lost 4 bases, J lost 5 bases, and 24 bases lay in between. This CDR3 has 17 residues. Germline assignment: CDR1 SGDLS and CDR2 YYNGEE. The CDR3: CASSSPPTSSLSETQYF. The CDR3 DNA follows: TGTGCCAGCAGCTCACCTCCGACTAGTTCCCTCTCGGAGACCCAGTACTTC.

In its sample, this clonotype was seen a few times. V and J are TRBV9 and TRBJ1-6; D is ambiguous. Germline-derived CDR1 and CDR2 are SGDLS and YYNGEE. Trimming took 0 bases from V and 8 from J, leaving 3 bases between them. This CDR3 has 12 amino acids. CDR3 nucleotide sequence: TGTGCCAGCAGCGTAGGGGATTCACCCCTCCACTTT. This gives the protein CASSVGDSPLHF.

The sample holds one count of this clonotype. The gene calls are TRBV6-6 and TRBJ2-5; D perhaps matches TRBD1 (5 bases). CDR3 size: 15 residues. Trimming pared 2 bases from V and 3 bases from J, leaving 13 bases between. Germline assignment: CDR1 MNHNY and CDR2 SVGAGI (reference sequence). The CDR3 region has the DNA TGTGCCAGCAGTTACCTGGACGACAGAAAAGAGACCCAGTACTTC. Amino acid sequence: CASSYLDDRKETQYF.

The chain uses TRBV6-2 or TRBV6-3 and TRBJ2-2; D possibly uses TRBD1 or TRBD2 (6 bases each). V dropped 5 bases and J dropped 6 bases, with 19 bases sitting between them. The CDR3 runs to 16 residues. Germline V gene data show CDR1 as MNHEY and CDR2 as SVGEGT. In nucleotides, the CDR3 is TGTGCCAGCAGTGTACGTGGGGGGCCCCCCTCCGGGGAGCTGTTTTTT. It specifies CASSVRGGPPSGELFF.

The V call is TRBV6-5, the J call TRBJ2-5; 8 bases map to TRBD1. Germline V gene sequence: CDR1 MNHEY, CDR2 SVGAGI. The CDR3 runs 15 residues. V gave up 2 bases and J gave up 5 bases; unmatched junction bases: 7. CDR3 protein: CASSYQGAHRETQYF. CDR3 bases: TGTGCCAGCAGTTACCAGGGGGCGCATCGGGAGACCCAGTACTTC.